This is a list of T cell receptor beta chains from one sample in a study of blood T cell repertoires in COVID-19. Generated by immunoSEQ multiplex PCR, the TCRdb table keeps only in-frame clones and is missing some. The table has over 55,000 clones, around 87% seen once; the top ten hold more than 7.5%. Sequencing was performed on peripheral blood. Receptors were obtained from a man between 50 and 59 years old with active COVID-19. Both conserved end residues are trimmed from each CDR3.

>TRBJ2-7|TRBV4-1
ASSQKTQGQVYEQY
>TRBJ2-2|TRBV18
ASSPRGGPNTGELF
>TRBJ1-2|TRBV6-5
ASRGQSRGYT
>TRBJ1-5|TRBV7-2
ASSQWRVRSNQPQH
>TRBJ2-7|TRBV3-1/TRBV3-2
ASSQVGTSGVYEQY
>TRBJ2-2|TRBV30
AWRTPRQYANTGELF
>TRBJ1-2|TRBV4-3
ASSQDRGNYGYT
>TRBJ2-2|TRBV4-3
ASSDTQNTGELF
>TRBJ2-3|TRBV9
ASSVLAAYGTDTQY
>TRBJ2-5|TRBV19
ASSIGGGGQTQY
>TRBJ2-7|TRBV27
ASSSPGEQY
>TRBJ1-1|TRBV7-9
ASSPFLLGTGGTEAF
>TRBJ2-2|TRBV5-4
ASSSPSGGRNTGELF
>TRBJ2-3|TRBV27
ASSGQRGVHMSTDTQY
>TRBJ1-1|TRBV18
ASSPQGDTEAF
>TRBJ2-7|TRBV11-1
ASSRDRVHEQY
>TRBJ1-1|TRBV11-2
ASSSGGQGKGTEAF
>TRBJ2-3|TRBV24-1
ATSGSNDAGGPTDTQY
>TRBJ1-3|TRBV9
ASSADRSSGNTIY
>TRBJ2-4|TRBV6-5
ASRAAGEAKNIQY
>TRBJ2-7|TRBV10-1
ATPHPMASGSGEQY
>TRBJ2-7|TRBV6-6
ASRDDRSSYEQY
>TRBJ2-2|TRBV3-1/TRBV3-2
ASSRWRSGGSNTGELF
>TRBJ2-7|TRBV29-1
SVEVGDRASYEQY